This T cell receptor (beta chain) came from a study of cytomegalovirus exposure and HLA in healthy donors. Study-level points and caveats: In vitro experiments confirmed that three CMV-associated chains were specific for CMV antigens. The authors listed approximately 150 TCR beta chains as cytomegalovirus-associated.

Sequenced by immunoSEQ multiplex PCR; TCRdb stores in-frame clones only, minus some. The table includes roughly 56,000 clones, 90% to 95% detected once. With 5 bases clipped from V and 5 bases from J, the junction kept 6 bases outside the gene matches. Per germline, CDR1 MNHEY and CDR2 SMNVEV (reference sequence). The CDR3 contains 14 residues. As regards this clone: Its antigen is unidentified.

The V and J genes are TRBV27 and TRBJ1-2; TRBD1 matches 9 bases. The sequenced sample consisted of PBMCs. The sequence was obtained from a woman younger than 45 in good health and CMV-seronegative. This CDR3 reads CASSVDRGSYGYTF. The CDR3 DNA reads TGTGCCAGCAGTGTTGACAGGGGGTCTTATGGCTACACCTTC.